Listed below are T cell receptor beta chains from one sample, sequenced in a study of response to subunit inactivated influenza vaccine. MiXCR, run by TCRdb on the RT-PCR reads, gives a single entry per CDR3 protein. This table holds around 480,000 distinct CDR3 sequences, approximately 10% found once. This sample comprised PBMCs from blood, obtained about 6 weeks after vaccination. Every receptor here comes from a man in his forties or fifties who received an inactivated influenza vaccine. Both conserved end residues are part of each CDR3. Each record gives: clone size, D gene, V gene, J gene, CDR3 protein, CDR3 DNA. The D gene is left open where the match is weak. Expanded clones are given a class, and other clones once, few, many or no size at all.

few	.	TRBV28	TRBJ2-1	CASSQGGPSYNEQFF	TGTGCCAGCAGCCAGGGGGGGCCCTCCTACAATGAGCAGTTCTTC
many	.	TRBV5-1	TRBJ2-2	CASSLGPDTGELFF	TGTGCCAGCAGTTTAGGACCTGACACCGGGGAGCTGTTTTTT
.	.	TRBV6-2/TRBV6-3	TRBJ2-4	CASRSRREGGLAKNIQYF	TGTGCCAGCAGAAGCCGTCGTGAGGGCGGATTAGCCAAAAACATTCAGTACTTC
few	TRBD2	TRBV5-1	TRBJ2-5	CASSTGTSDQETQYF	TGCGCCAGCAGCACCGGGACTAGCGATCAAGAGACCCAGTACTTC
.	TRBD2	TRBV25-1	TRBJ2-1	CASSELIGLADHNEQSF	TGTGCCAGCAGTGAACTAATCGGGCTAGCGGACCACAATGAGCAGTCCTTC
many	.	TRBV5-1	TRBJ2-2	CATQRLGDTGELFF	TGCGCCACCCAGAGGCTGGGGGACACCGGGGAGCTGTTTTTT
few	.	TRBV4-2	TRBJ2-5	CASSQKGGGETQYF	TGTGCCAGCAGCCAGAAGGGGGGCGGAGAGACCCAGTACTTC
many	.	TRBV20-1	TRBJ2-7	CSASPEVDEQYF	TGCAGTGCTAGCCCTGAGGTGGACGAGCAGTACTTC
few	.	TRBV29-1	TRBJ1-5	CSVEASGYPNNQPQHF	TGCAGCGTTGAAGCTTCAGGGTATCCTAATAATCAGCCCCAGCATTTT
few	.	TRBV18	TRBJ1-4	CASSPPGGLGGKLFF	TGTGCCAGCTCACCACCGGGGGGGCTGGGCGGAAAACTGTTTTTT
many	TRBD1	TRBV7-8	TRBJ2-3	CASSLEGIGGYTDTQYF	TGTGCCAGCAGCTTAGAAGGTATAGGGGGCTACACAGATACGCAGTATTTT
many	TRBD1	TRBV25-1	TRBJ1-2	CASSGQGVDYGYTF	TGTGCCAGCAGTGGACAGGGGGTGGACTATGGCTACACCTTC
few	.	TRBV20-1	TRBJ2-7	CSARDLQGYRYEQYF	TGCAGTGCTAGAGATCTGCAGGGGTACCGCTACGAGCAGTACTTC
few	TRBD2	TRBV7-6	TRBJ2-7	CASSVTSGRASSYEQYF	TGTGCCAGCAGCGTAACTAGCGGGAGGGCTAGCTCCTACGAGCAGTACTTC
few	.	TRBV7-2	TRBJ1-6	CASSLSNNSPLHF	TGTGCCAGCAGCTTAAGCAATAATTCACCCCTCCACTTT
few	TRBD1	TRBV20-1	TRBJ2-7	CSALLTGGNEQYF	TGCAGTGCTTTGTTGACAGGGGGCAACGAGCAGTACTTC
.	.	TRBV3-1	TRBJ1-1	CASSQADRRYTEAFF	TGTGCCAGCAGCCAAGCAGACAGACGTTACACTGAAGCTTTCTTT
.	TRBD1	TRBV6-5	TRBJ1-4	CASSYATGEEEKLFF	TGTGCCAGCAGTTACGCCACAGGGGAGGAAGAAAAACTGTTTTTT
.	.	TRBV6-2/TRBV6-3	TRBJ2-6	CASSRDVSLNVLTF	TGTGCCAGCAGCAGGGACGTGTCGTTAAACGTCCTGACTTTC
.	TRBD1	TRBV12-3/TRBV12-4	TRBJ2-3	CASSSIPGQGSSDTQYF	TGTGCCAGCAGTTCCATCCCGGGACAGGGGAGTTCAGATACGCAGTATTTT
many	.	TRBV7-2	TRBJ2-7	CASSLMRQNEQYF	TGTGCCAGCAGCTTAATGCGGCAGAACGAGCAGTACTTC
few	TRBD2	TRBV19	TRBJ2-1	CASSLDSGGYNEQFF	TGTGCCAGTAGTTTGGATAGCGGGGGATACAATGAGCAGTTCTTC
few	.	TRBV6-2/TRBV6-3	TRBJ2-5	CASRPHWGSETQYF	TGTGCCAGCAGACCACACTGGGGATCAGAGACCCAGTACTTC
few	.	TRBV27	TRBJ1-1	CASMKEMNTEAFF	TGTGCCAGCATGAAGGAAATGAACACTGAAGCTTTCTTT
.	TRBD2	TRBV14	TRBJ2-5	CASSQGGLWGGRQETQYF	TGTGCCAGCAGCCAAGGGGGTTTGTGGGGGGGTCGACAAGAGACCCAGTACTTC
few	TRBD2	TRBV14	TRBJ2-1	CASSQDWTAGVPPYNEQFF	TGTGCCAGCAGCCAAGATTGGACAGCGGGAGTGCCCCCCTACAATGAGCAGTTCTTC
few	TRBD2	TRBV2	TRBJ2-1	CASSGALPGLASWLSVF	TGTGCCAGCAGTGGGGCTCTTCCGGGACTAGCCTCCTGGCTGTCGGTCTTC
few	TRBD2	TRBV20-1	TRBJ2-2	CSARVAGVNTGELFF	TGCAGTGCTAGAGTAGCGGGAGTAAACACCGGGGAGCTGTTTTTT
few	.	TRBV3-1	TRBJ2-2	CASSGWDTNTGELFF	TGTGCCAGCAGCGGCTGGGACACCAACACCGGGGAGCTGTTTTTT
many	TRBD2	TRBV28	TRBJ2-7	CASSHLLAGVREQYF	TGTGCCAGCAGTCACTTACTAGCGGGAGTAAGGGAGCAGTACTTC
.	TRBD1	TRBV5-1	TRBJ1-2	CASSLGGQFNYGYTF	TGCGCCAGCAGCTTGGGGGGACAGTTCAACTATGGCTACACCTTC
few	TRBD2	TRBV5-1	TRBJ2-3	CASSSQTASGSTDTQYF	TGCGCCAGCAGCTCCCAGACTGCTAGCGGGAGCACAGATACGCAGTATTTT
.	.	TRBV12-3/TRBV12-4	TRBJ2-7	CASSFYLGIEQYF	TGTGCCAGCAGTTTCTATCTAGGGATTGAGCAGTACTTC
few	TRBD2	TRBV25-1	TRBJ2-2	CASSEDLAGGPTGELFF	TGTGCCAGCAGTGAAGATCTAGCGGGGGGGCCGACCGGGGAGCTGTTTTTT
few	.	TRBV12-3/TRBV12-4	TRBJ2-5	CASSFRGVGTQYF	TGTGCCAGCAGTTTTAGGGGGGTGGGGACCCAGTACTTC
many	.	TRBV12-3/TRBV12-4	TRBJ1-5	CASSSRDGSPQHF	TGTGCCAGCAGTTCCAGGGACGGTTCGCCCCAGCATTTT
many	.	TRBV12-3/TRBV12-4	TRBJ2-6	CAINPFTAGANVLTF	TGTGCCATCAATCCCTTTACAGCTGGGGCCAACGTCCTGACTTTC
.	TRBD1	TRBV20-1	TRBJ1-6	CSASLGQGVNSPLHF	TGCAGTGCTAGCCTCGGACAGGGGGTAAATTCACCCCTCCACTTT
.	.	TRBV2	TRBJ2-4	CASCDEIGIQYF	TGTGCCAGCTGCGATGAGATAGGCATTCAGTACTTC
few	.	TRBV5-1	TRBJ2-7	CASSTGPSDYSYEQYF	TGCGCCAGCAGCACGGGTCCTTCGGATTACTCCTACGAGCAGTACTTC
.	TRBD1	TRBV20-1	TRBJ1-5	CSARWDRGLVRDQPQHF	TGCAGTGCTAGATGGGACAGGGGTTTGGTCAGGGATCAGCCCCAGCATTTT
.	TRBD2	TRBV6-1	TRBJ2-3	CASRSPGLAGRIDTQYF	TGTGCCAGCAGATCCCCTGGGCTAGCGGGGCGGATAGATACGCAGTATTTT
.	TRBD2	TRBV6-5	TRBJ2-2	CASSLAGALNTGELFF	TGTGCCAGCAGCTTAGCGGGAGCGCTGAACACCGGGGAGCTGTTTTTT
few	.	TRBV6-2/TRBV6-3	TRBJ2-1	CASSKTGRPDSEQFF	TGTGCCAGCAGTAAAACCGGACGACCGGACTCCGAGCAGTTCTTC
few	TRBD2	TRBV5-1	TRBJ2-7	CASSFGAGDEQYF	TGCGCCAGCAGCTTTGGAGCGGGGGACGAGCAGTACTTC
many	.	TRBV24-1	TRBJ2-2	CATSDLINTGELFF	TGTGCCACCAGTGATTTGATAAACACCGGGGAGCTGTTTTTT
once	.	TRBV7-9	TRBJ2-1	CASSLEHGQFF	TGTGCCAGCAGCTTAGAACACGGGCAGTTCTTC
many	.	TRBV2	TRBJ2-1	CASSVSNEQFF	TGTGCCAGCAGTGTTTCCAATGAGCAGTTCTTC
.	.	TRBV28	TRBJ1-5	CASGLDGYNQPQHF	TGTGCCAGCGGCCTGGACGGGTACAATCAGCCCCAGCATTTT
.	TRBD1	TRBV20-1	TRBJ2-7	CSADRNSYEQYF	TGCAGCGCGGACAGGAACTCCTACGAGCAGTACTTC
few	TRBD2	TRBV12-3/TRBV12-4	TRBJ2-2	CASTLGGSVPGELFF	TGTGCCAGCACTCTGGGGGGGTCGGTACCCGGGGAGCTGTTTTTT
.	TRBD2	TRBV20-1	TRBJ2-7	CSARDMMESGTPLGYEQYF	TGCAGTGCTAGAGACATGATGGAGAGCGGGACCCCCCTTGGCTACGAGCAGTACTTC
.	TRBD1	TRBV5-1	TRBJ1-6	CASSLAEGAANSPLHF	TGCGCCAGCAGCTTGGCCGAGGGGGCAGCTAATTCACCCCTCCACTTT